This TCR beta chain was recovered during a study of early T cells in non-severe SARS-CoV-2 infection. CDR3 length equals 9 residues. The germline V gene has CDR1 SEHNR and CDR2 FQNEAQ (reference sequence). On this clonotype itself: The antigen is undetermined. A junction boundary mismatches the germline segment, possibly from a read error.

The study, taken as a whole, reports: Lookups in VDJdb leaned toward anti-spike CD8 responses and missed private and CD4 specificities.

TCRdb re-called the 5' RACE reads through MiXCR, storing one row per CDR3 protein. Of tens of thousands of distinct CDR3 sequences listed, around 6% are singletons. The sample comprised whole blood. The clonotype was recovered from an adult who was a healthcare worker with PCR-confirmed SARS-CoV-2 infection or an uninfected control (not recorded which). The V call is TRBV7-9, the J call TRBJ2-3; no clear D. The CDR3 loop is CASSDDKSF. The CDR3 region has the DNA TGTGCCAGCAGCGATGACAAGTCCTTT.